This T cell receptor beta chain was found in a study of shared T cell receptors in the human thymus (dated by TCRdb to the early 2020s). Regarding the research as a whole: The study examined how the human thymus generates shared, self-reactive T-cell receptor alpha chains.

V is shortened by 5 bases, J by 4 bases, and the region joining them spans 13 bases. The germline V gene yields SGHAT for CDR1 and FQNNGV for CDR2. The CDR3 measures 14 amino acids from cysteine to phenylalanine. Only the CDR3 portion is preserved as DNA: 42 bases, with reading frame beginning at the first base. To prepare the library, the immunoSEQ multiplex PCR assay was applied. Drawn from immuneACCESS, this table holds only the in-frame rearrangements with V and J called that TCRdb kept. Clones are partly lost; checked studies trace under half to an unresolved V gene and leave the rest unexplained. The sample records approximately 490,000 clones, about 80% of which are singletons. The top ten constitute about 0.012% of the sample. Comments on this clone: The clone's antigen remains unknown. Qualities for individual bases were not recorded, and no much larger clone is one base off.

In addition, the sample was reused for a study of human thymus T cells. From that second study: In Finland, the donors were immunologically healthy infants who were having open corrective cardiac surgery for congenital heart defects. Thymus tissue was collected as surgical resects that were removed during corrective cardiac surgery. Both the thymic and the peripheral blood repertoires appeared to show biased V and J gene segment usage. The related research found that thymic TCR repertoires overlapped highly between unrelated individuals. The study described the TCR alpha and beta repertoires in under 10 infant thymus samples and a few matching peripheral blood samples. The cohort included a handful of male and a couple of female infants, with donor ages spanning 7 to 244 days. Thymocytes were released mechanically from tissue and stored at -70 °C as pellets of 10-30 million cells. A QIAsymphony instrument was used to extract genomic DNA from the frozen cell pellets. The immunoSEQ multiplex PCR assay was used to amplify the TCRB and TCRAD loci from a standardized quantity of quality-controlled genomic DNA. The amplicons spanned the V(D)J region and were long enough to cover the CDR3 and allow V and J genes to be identified. Amplicon sequencing was performed on an Illumina platform through the commercial immunoSEQ service. Corrections for primer bias and sequencing errors followed previously described methods, while TCRAD and TCRB definitions were based on the IMGT database. Repertoires were analysed with immunoSEQ Analyzer 3.0 and VDJTools, covering basic statistics, V/J segment usage, diversity estimates, rarefaction and pairwise overlap. Diversity was estimated with Chao1, ChaoE, Efron-Thisted, Shannon and inverse Simpson indices, and also on datasets down-sampled to the smallest sample. Repertoire overlap was assessed by strict matching of CDR3 nucleotide sequence, V gene and J gene, and clustering was done by Jaccard-based multidimensional scaling. On average, thymus samples yielded about 810,000 unique TCRB clonotypes, whereas blood samples yielded about 84,000.

The sequence was obtained from a boy in the first two years of life with a congenital heart defect. Donor details come from another sample of the same person, matched by shared clones. This chain is built from TRBV11-2 and TRBJ2-3, with TRBD1 perhaps the D gene, on 5 matching bases. The sequencing input was thymocytes. The DNA reads as follows: TGTGCCAGCAGCCCGGGCAGGGAAGCAGATACGCAGTATTTT. It translates as CASSPGREADTQYF.